The entry below gives a single T cell receptor (beta chain) sequence along with its context. What it binds is not known. The data originate from a study of T-cell memory formation after mild COVID-19. It was 5'RACE with constant-segment primers that produced the TCR alpha and TCR beta cDNA libraries, which carried sample barcodes and UMIs. TCRdb called the 5' RACE reads again in MiXCR, with one record for every CDR3 protein. The table has tens of thousands of distinct CDR3 sequences, 16% seen once. This CDR3 is built from 14 residues. V lost 6 bases and J 5 bases, leaving 19 bases between the germline ends. Germline values: CDR1 SQVTM, CDR2 ANQGSEA. Findings and caveats of the study: Researchers report contracting CD4+ clones mostly in CM and EM, with CD8+ clones in EMRA. Clones from the second wave (peaking day 37) had unconfirmed SARS-CoV-2 specificity. Clones contracting day 15 to 85 were balanced CD4/CD8; later expanders leaned CD4+.

What was sequenced was PBMCs or a T cell subset sorted from them (not recorded which). The chain carries TRBV29-1 and TRBJ1-2; D possibly corresponds to TRBD1 (6 bases). The sequence came from an adult woman who had mild COVID-19 (a few samples of this study predate the infection). Cell type and time point are not known. The CDR3: CSVEEGGPGYGYTF. The CDR3 nucleotides read TGCAGCGTCGAGGAGGGGGGGCCTGGGTATGGCTACACCTTC.